Detailed here is one T cell receptor beta chain. The antigen it binds to is not known. No much larger clone exists at a distance of one base, and base qualities are not known. In the germline V gene (reference sequence), CDR1 corresponds to DFQATT and CDR2 to SNEGSKA. V loses 7 bases at its end and J loses 9 bases; junction bases beyond the gene matches: 6. Measured from the cysteine to the phenylalanine, the CDR3 is 12 residues long. The read is trimmed to its CDR3 DNA, 36 bases read in frame from base 1. Library prep was done by 5' RACE. The sequencer listed for this sample is Illumina HiSeq 2000. Template switching introduced a universal primer binding site; the final cDNA contained a unique molecular identifier, enabling accurate counting of TCR cDNA molecules. Specific primers in the conserved constant-segment region were used to synthesize first-strand cDNA for the TCR alpha and beta chains. To control for contamination, every cDNA library was double barcoded, receiving both a SMART-Mk sample barcode and Illumina barcodes. TruSeq adapter sequences along with Illumina sample barcodes were introduced in two successive PCR steps. Sequencing of the TCR alpha and beta cDNA libraries was done on the Illumina HiSeq platform using custom primers. In the paper's pipeline: MiGEC was used to process raw reads and extract unique molecular identifiers, and MiXCR was used to find CDR3 positions. Recombination models were inferred per individual with the repgenHMM and IGoR tools using an EM algorithm. Shared clonotypes were analyzed with the tcR package in R, and sharing was normalized by the product of cloneset sizes. Out-of-frame nonproductive sequences were analyzed to study raw recombination free of thymic and clonal selection effects. TCRdb redid the processing of the public reads, applying fastp at Q25 and MiXCR, and retained in-frame beta chains. Rows matching on CDR3 protein sequence are summarized as one entry with the most common DNA and genes. Here the V and J calls rest on TCRdb's processing, not on the authors' analysis. The table for this sample lists 410,000 or so distinct CDR3 sequences; about 18% of them were counted only once. Clones ranked in the top ten supply 9.5% to 15% of the sample.

This entry belongs to a study of identical twins (dated by TCRdb to the mid-2010s). A note on the overall study: To test whether fetal clonotypes persist, this study deep-sequenced TCR alpha and beta repertoires from monozygotic twins, from unrelated adults of various ages, and from cord blood. To rule out contamination, replicate twin experiments were performed at different times with different library preparation protocols.

All donors were healthy Caucasians. Three unrelated non-twin adults were also sequenced: a male aged 18 to 30, a male aged 50 to 60 and a female aged 50 to 60. Miltenyi CD45RO+ enrichment and human naive T-cell isolation kits were used to isolate memory (CD45RO+) and naive T cells from PBMC. Overall study outcomes, separate from this receptor: Because the same donors could not be followed over many years, the conclusions relied on cross-sectional statistical analysis. Zero-insertion analyses could be partly confounded by invariant T cells such as MAIT and iNKT, although diverse VJ usage argued against such confounding for most clonotypes. In monozygotic twins, recombination models systematically underestimated out-of-frame TCR alpha sharing, but the models matched the sharing seen between unrelated individuals. The excess sharing between twins in beta out-of-frame sequences was weaker because fewer shared sequences reduced the signal-to-noise ratio. Fewer insertions were carried by abundant cord blood beta clonotypes, a similar but weaker trend appeared in young adult naive repertoires, and no such trend appeared in memory repertoires. Out-of-frame TCR alpha sequences shared between twins showed an excess of low generation-probability sequences compared with coincidental sharing between unrelated individuals.

Sample: naive T cells sorted from blood. According to the study, the label for this sample's cell subset or site signals: cells isolated with a human naive T-cell isolation kit. The TCR sequence derives from a man between 45 and 60 years old in good health. This chain is built from TRBV20-1 and TRBJ1-6; 7 central bases correspond to TRBD1. The encoded CDR3 is CSVRQGTSPLHF. The nucleotide sequence is given as TGCAGTGTAAGACAGGGTACTTCACCCCTCCACTTT.